This T cell receptor (beta chain) appears in the sequencing data of a study of human T cells and chemical hapten exposure. Time point of the sample: pre-sensitization, week 0. Treatment reported: therapeutic diphenylcyclopropenone sensitization with weekly scalp DPC. TCRdb fed the RACE reads into MiXCR, producing one record per CDR3 protein. The sample has about 180,000 distinct CDR3 sequences; 25% to 35% are singletons. The sequencing here drew on whole blood, taken in connection with sensitization to the hapten diphenylcyclopropenone (DPC). The TCR sequence derives from a woman between 25 and 40 years old with alopecia areata. Some clones in this sample may be carry-over from other donors' samples.

CDR3 amino acids: CASSFGTSGAETQYF. The CDR3 DNA reads TGCGCCAGCAGCTTCGGGACTAGCGGTGCTGAGACCCAGTACTTC. The V gene is TRBV5-1, the J gene TRBJ2-5; the match to TRBD2 covers 11 bases. Per the germline V gene, CDR1 is SGHRS and CDR2 is YFSETQ. The CDR3 length is 15 residues. V dropped 2 bases and J dropped 5; count of bases not matched to a gene: 5.